These 8 T cell receptor beta chains were all obtained from the same sample, sequenced in a study of B cell selection in AIRE deficiency. TCRdb keeps only in-frame clones here, not all; method: immunoSEQ multiplex PCR. The data hold tens of thousands of clones, with more than 95% observed a single time. CD4+CD127+ cells were sorted as the conventional CD4 T cells. The sequenced sample was conventional CD4+ T cells sorted from PBMCs. All receptors come from a human donor with AIRE deficiency.

The V and J genes are TRBV9 and TRBJ2-3, with D tentatively TRBD1 or TRBD2 (5 bases each). Trimming took 0 bases from V and 1 from J, leaving 9 bases between them. Germline-derived CDR1 and CDR2 are SGDLS and YYNGEE. The CDR3 contains 15 residues. The CDR3 reads CASSVGGTGTDTQYF. The CDR3, as DNA: TGTGCCAGCAGCGTAGGAGGGACGGGCACAGATACGCAGTATTTT.

This clone was counted once. The genes are TRBV10-3 and TRBJ2-7, with 11 bases identical to TRBD1. V lost 10 bases to trimming and J lost 1 base; unmatched junction nucleotides: 9. This CDR3 region has 15 residues. Germline assignment: CDR1 ENHRY and CDR2 SYGVKD. CDR3 bases: TGTGCCACCGGAGCCCGGGACAGGGGGTCCTACGAGCAGTACTTC. Amino acids: CATGARDRGSYEQYF.

The chain couples TRBV7-3 to TRBJ2-6; the D is unclear. Trimming took 1 base from V and 1 from J, leaving 2 bases between them. CDR1 and CDR2 from the germline V gene are SGHTA and FQGTGA. The CDR3 loop spans 14 amino acids. CDR3: CASSLRSGANVLTF. The CDR3 DNA reads as TGTGCCAGCAGCTTAAGATCTGGGGCCAACGTCCTGACTTTC.

The chain has TRBV7-8 and TRBJ2-5, with D unresolved. The CDR3 runs to 15 residues. Trimming took 5 bases from V and 5 from J, leaving 18 bases between them. Germline V gene sequence: CDR1 SGHVS, CDR2 FQNEAQ. As DNA, the CDR3 is TGTGCCAGCAGCCCCCGGGCCTCCCTTAGGGAGACCCAGTACTTC. It encodes CASSPRASLRETQYF.

The rearrangement uses TRBV19 and TRBJ2-7; D ambiguous. In germline, CDR1 is LNHDA, CDR2 SQIVND (reference sequence). CDR3 length equals 15 residues. The V end lost 3 bases, the J end lost 2 bases, and 14 bases lay between the germline ends. CDR3 residues: CASSMYRTSTYEQYF. The CDR3 DNA is TGTGCCAGTAGTATGTATCGGACGTCTACCTACGAGCAGTACTTC.

V usage is TRBV10-1 and J usage is TRBJ1-6, with TRBD1 matching 11 bases. The CDR3 loop spans 14 amino acids. V gave up 10 bases and J gave up 8 bases; unmatched junction bases: 7. The germline V gene has CDR1 WNHNN and CDR2 SYGVQD (reference sequence). The CDR3 region is CAISDRGQHSPLHF. Written as DNA, the CDR3 is TGCGCCATATCGGACAGGGGGCAACATTCACCCCTCCACTTT.

This chain uses TRBV30 with TRBJ2-3; D unresolved. Trimming took 0 bases from V and 6 from J, leaving 7 bases between them. The CDR3 has 12 residues. Germline CDR1 is GTSNPN and CDR2 is SVGIG (reference sequence). The CDR3 region has the DNA TGTGCCTGGAGTGTGACACCCGATACGCAGTATTTT. Amino acids: CAWSVTPDTQYF.

The rearrangement joins TRBV7-9 to TRBJ1-1, with D uncertain. Deletions cut 1 base from V and 11 bases from J, with 8 bases between. The CDR3 totals 11 residues. CDR1 SEHNR and CDR2 FQNEAQ come from the germline V gene (reference sequence). This chain's CDR3 is CASSLGVGAFF. The CDR3 DNA follows: TGTGCCAGCAGCTTAGGGGTTGGGGCTTTCTTT.